The next 4 T cell receptor beta chains were all read from a single sample in a study of blood T cell repertoires in COVID-19. Produced via immunoSEQ multiplex PCR; TCRdb's table is partial and in-frame only. The sample lists some 100,000 clones; approximately 86% were seen once. The sequenced material came from peripheral blood. All receptors come from a man aged 45-65 years with acute or convalescent COVID-19.

This clone was recorded a few times. The DNA for the CDR3 is TGTGCCAGCACTTCCACAAGCACAGATACGCAGTATTTT. Encoded protein: CASTSTSTDTQYF. The rearrangement joins TRBV2 to TRBJ2-3; D gene unclear. CDR3 length equals 13 residues. V lost 7 bases, J lost 0 bases, and 8 bases lay in between. Germline CDR1 reads SNHLY; CDR2 reads FYNNEI.

This chain connects TRBV18 to TRBJ2-5, with D maybe TRBD2 (5 bases). This CDR3 is 14 amino acids long. CDR1 and CDR2 (germline): KGHSH, LQKENI. V was shortened by 3 bases and J by 2 bases, with 10 bases between the two germline ends. CDR3 amino acids: CASSPFGLQETQYF. CDR3 in DNA: TGTGCCAGCTCACCCTTTGGACTGCAAGAGACCCAGTACTTC.

V usage is TRBV9 and J usage is TRBJ2-1; 13 nucleotides align to TRBD2. The CDR3 length is 15 residues. Trimming at V came to 0 bases and at J to 10 bases, leaving 4 bases not matched to a gene. The germline CDR1 and CDR2 sequences are SGDLS and YYNGEE. CDR3 sequence reads: CASSVGWGLAGEQFF. CDR3 nucleotides: TGTGCCAGCAGCGTAGGTTGGGGACTAGCGGGAGAGCAGTTCTTC.

The chain employs TRBV6-1 and TRBJ2-3; D gene ambiguous. The germline CDR1 and CDR2 sequences are MNHNS and SASEGT. V lost 2 bases and J lost 0, with 6 bases in between. The CDR3 is 14 residues long. CDR3 nucleotides: TGTGCCAGCAGTGAATCTAGGAGCACAGATACGCAGTATTTT. Translation gives CASSESRSTDTQYF.